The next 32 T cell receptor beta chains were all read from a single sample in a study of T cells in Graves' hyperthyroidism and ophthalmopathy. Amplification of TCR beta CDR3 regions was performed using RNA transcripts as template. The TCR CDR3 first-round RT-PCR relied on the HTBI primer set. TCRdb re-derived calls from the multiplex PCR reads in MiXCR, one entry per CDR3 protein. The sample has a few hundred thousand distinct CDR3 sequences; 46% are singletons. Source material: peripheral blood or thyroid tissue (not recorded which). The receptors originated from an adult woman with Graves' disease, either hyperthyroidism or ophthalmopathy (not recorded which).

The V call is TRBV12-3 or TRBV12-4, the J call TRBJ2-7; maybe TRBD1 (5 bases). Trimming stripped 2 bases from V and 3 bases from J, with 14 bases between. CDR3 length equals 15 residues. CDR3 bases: TGTGCCAGCAGTTTAAGGGGTCTACAATACTACGAGCAGTACTTC. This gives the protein CASSLRGLQYYEQYF.

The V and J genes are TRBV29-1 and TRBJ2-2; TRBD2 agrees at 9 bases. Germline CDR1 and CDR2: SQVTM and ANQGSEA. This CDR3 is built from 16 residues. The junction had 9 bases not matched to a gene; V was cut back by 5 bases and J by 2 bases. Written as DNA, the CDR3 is TGCAGCGTTACCCCAGGGCTAGCGGGAAACACCGGGGAGCTGTTTTTT. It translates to CSVTPGLAGNTGELFF.

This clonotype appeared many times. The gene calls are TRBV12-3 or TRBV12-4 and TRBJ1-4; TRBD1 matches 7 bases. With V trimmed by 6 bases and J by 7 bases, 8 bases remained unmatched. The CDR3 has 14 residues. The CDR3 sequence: CASSPGTVGEKLFF. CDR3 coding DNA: TGTGCCAGCAGCCCCGGGACAGTGGGTGAAAAACTGTTTTTT.

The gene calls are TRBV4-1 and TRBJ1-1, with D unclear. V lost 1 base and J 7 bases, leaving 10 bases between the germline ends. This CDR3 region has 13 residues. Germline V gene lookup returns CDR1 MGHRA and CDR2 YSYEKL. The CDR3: CASSQGIPDEAFF. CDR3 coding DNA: TGCGCCAGCAGCCAAGGTATACCAGATGAAGCTTTCTTT.

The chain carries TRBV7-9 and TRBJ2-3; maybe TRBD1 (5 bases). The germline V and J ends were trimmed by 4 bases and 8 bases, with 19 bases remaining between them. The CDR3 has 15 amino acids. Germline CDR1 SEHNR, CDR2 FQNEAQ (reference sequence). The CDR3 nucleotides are TGTGCCAGCAGCTCCCCAGCAGGGATCGTGGGTACGCAGTATTTT. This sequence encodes CASSSPAGIVGTQYF.

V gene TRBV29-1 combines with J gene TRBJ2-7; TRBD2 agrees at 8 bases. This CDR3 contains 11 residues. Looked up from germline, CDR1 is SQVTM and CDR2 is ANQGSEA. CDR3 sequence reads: CKPSGSNEQYF. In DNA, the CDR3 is TGCAAGCCCAGCGGGAGCAACGAGCAGTACTTC.

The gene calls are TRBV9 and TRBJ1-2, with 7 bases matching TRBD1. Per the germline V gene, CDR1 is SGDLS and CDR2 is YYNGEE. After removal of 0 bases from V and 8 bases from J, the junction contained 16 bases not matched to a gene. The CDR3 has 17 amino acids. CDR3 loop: CASSVASFRGGVEGYTF. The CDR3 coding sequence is TGTGCCAGCAGCGTAGCTAGTTTTCGAGGGGGCGTGGAGGGCTACACCTTC.

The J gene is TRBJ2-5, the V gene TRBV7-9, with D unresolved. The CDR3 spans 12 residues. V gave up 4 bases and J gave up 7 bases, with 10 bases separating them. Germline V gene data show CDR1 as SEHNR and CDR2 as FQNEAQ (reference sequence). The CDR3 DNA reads TGTGCCAGCAGCTCCGTCGAGTGGACCCAGTACTTC. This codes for CASSSVEWTQYF.

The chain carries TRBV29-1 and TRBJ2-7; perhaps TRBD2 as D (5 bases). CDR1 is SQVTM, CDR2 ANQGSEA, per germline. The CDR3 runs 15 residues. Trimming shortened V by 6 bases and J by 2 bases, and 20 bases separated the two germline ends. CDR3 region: CSVARGEGKTYEQYF. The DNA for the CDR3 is TGCAGCGTAGCTCGGGGAGAGGGCAAGACCTACGAGCAGTACTTC.

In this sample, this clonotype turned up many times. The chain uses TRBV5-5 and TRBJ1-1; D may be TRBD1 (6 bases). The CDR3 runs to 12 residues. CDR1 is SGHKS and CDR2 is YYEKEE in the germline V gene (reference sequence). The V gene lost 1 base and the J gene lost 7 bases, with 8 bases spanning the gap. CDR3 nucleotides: TGTGCCAGCAGCTTGTGGGGGCTTGAAGCTTTCTTT. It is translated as CASSLWGLEAFF.

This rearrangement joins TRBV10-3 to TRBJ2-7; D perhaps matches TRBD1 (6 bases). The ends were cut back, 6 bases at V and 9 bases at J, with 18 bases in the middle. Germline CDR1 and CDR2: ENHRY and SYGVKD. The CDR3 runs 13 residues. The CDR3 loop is CAIRPGHAFLQYF. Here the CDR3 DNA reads TGTGCCATCAGACCGGGACATGCCTTTCTGCAGTACTTC.

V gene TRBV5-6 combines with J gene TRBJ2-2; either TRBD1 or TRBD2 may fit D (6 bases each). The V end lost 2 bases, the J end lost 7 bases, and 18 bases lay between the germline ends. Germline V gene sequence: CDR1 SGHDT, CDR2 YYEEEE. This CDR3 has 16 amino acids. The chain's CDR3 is CASSFGGAGGGGELFF. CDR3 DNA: TGTGCCAGCAGCTTCGGGGGCGCGGGTGGCGGCGGGGAGCTGTTTTTT.

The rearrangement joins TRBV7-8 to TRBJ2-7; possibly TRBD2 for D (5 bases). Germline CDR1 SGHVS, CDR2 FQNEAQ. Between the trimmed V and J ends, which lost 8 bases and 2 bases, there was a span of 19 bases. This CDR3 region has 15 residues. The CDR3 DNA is TGTGCCAGCTCACCCGGGGTGAGGGAAACCTACGAGCAGTACTTC. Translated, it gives CASSPGVRETYEQYF.

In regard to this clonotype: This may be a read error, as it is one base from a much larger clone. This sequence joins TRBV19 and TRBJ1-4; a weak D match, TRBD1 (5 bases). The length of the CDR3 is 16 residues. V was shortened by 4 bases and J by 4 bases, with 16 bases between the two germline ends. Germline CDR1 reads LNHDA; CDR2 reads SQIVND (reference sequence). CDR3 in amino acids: CASSTRPGRNNEKLFF. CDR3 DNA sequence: TGTGCCAGTAGTACCCGACCGGGACGGAATAATGAAAAACTGTTTTTT.

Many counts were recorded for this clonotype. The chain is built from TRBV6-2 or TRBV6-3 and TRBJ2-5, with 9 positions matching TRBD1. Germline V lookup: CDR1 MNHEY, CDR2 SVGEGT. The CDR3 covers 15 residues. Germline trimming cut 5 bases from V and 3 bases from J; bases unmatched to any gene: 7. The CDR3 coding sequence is TGTGCCAGCAGTCGTCCGGGACAGGGTAAAGAGACCCAGTACTTC. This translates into CASSRPGQGKETQYF.

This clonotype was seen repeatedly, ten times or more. The CDR3 sequence is CASSERHQETQYF. The CDR3 DNA follows: TGTGCCAGCAGTGAACGACACCAAGAGACCCAGTACTTC. The chain recombines TRBV6-1 with TRBJ2-5; D ambiguous. V was cut by 2 bases and J by 0 bases, with 4 bases left in between. The CDR3 covers 13 residues. CDR1 is MNHNS and CDR2 is SASEGT in the germline V gene.

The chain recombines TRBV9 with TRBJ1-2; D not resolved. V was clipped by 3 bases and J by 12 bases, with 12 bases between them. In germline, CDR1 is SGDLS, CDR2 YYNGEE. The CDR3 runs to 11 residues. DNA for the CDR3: TGTGCCAGCAGCGCGACCCGTGGTCACACCTTC. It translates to CASSATRGHTF.

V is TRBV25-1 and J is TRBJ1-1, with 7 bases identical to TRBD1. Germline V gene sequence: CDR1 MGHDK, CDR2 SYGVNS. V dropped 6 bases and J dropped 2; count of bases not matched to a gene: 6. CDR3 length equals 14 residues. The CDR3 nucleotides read TGTGCCAGCAGCGACAGGGCGATAAACACTGAAGCTTTCTTT. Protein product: CASSDRAINTEAFF.

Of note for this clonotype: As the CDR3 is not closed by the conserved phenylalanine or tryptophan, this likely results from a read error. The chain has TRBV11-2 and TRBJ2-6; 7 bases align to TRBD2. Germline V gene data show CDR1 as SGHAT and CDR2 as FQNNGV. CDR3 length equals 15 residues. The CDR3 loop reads CACSQSFGGTNVLTC. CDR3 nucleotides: TGTGCCTGCAGCCAAAGCTTCGGGGGGACCAACGTCCTGACTTGC.

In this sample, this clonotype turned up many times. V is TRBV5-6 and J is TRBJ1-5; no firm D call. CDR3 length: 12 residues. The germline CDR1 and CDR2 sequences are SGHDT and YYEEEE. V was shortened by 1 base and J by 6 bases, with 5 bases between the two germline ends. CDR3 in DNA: TGTGCCAGCAGCTTGAGAAGTCAGCCCCAGCATTTT. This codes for CASSLRSQPQHF.

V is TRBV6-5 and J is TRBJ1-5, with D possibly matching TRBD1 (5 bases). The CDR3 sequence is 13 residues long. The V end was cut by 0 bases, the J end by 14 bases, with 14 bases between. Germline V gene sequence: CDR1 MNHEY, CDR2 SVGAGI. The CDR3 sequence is CASSYSGQAYEHF. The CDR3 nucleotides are TGTGCCAGCAGTTACTCCGGACAAGCCTACGAGCATTTT.

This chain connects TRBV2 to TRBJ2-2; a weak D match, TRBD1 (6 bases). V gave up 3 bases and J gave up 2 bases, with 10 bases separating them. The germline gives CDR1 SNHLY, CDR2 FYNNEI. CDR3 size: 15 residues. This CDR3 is CASSDGTINTGELFF. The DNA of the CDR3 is TGTGCCAGCAGTGACGGGACAATCAACACCGGGGAGCTGTTTTTT. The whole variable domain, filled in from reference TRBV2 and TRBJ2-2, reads EPEVTQTPSHQVTQMGQEVILRCVPISNHLYFYWYRQILGQKVEFLVSFYNNEISEKSEIFDDQFSVERPDGSNFTLKIRSTKLEDSAMYFCASSDGTINTGELFFGEGSRLTVL.

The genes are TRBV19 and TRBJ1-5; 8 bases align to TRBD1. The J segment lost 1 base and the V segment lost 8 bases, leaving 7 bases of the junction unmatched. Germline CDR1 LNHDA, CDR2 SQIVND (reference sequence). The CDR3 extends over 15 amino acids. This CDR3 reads CASLPGQGSNQPQHF. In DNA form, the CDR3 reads TGTGCCAGTCTGCCCGGACAGGGAAGCAATCAGCCCCAGCATTTT.

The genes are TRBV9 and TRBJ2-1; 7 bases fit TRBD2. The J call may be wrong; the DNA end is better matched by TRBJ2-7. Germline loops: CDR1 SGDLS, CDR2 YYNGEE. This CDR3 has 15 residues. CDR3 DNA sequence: TGTGCCAGCAGCGAGGAGGGACTAACCCGGAATGAGCAGTACTTC. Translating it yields CASSEEGLTRNEQYF.

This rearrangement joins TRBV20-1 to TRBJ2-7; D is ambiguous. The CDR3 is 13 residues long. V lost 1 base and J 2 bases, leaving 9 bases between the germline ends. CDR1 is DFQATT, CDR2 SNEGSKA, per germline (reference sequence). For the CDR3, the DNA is TGCAGTGCTAGAGGCCGGGTCCCCTACGAGCAGTACTTC. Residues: CSARGRVPYEQYF.

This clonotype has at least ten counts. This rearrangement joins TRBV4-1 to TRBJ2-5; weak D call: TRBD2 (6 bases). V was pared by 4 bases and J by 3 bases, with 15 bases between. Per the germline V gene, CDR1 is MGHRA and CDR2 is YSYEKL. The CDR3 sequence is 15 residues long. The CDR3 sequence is CASSRGPGDEETQYF. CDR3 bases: TGCGCCAGCAGCCGGGGACCGGGGGACGAAGAGACCCAGTACTTC.

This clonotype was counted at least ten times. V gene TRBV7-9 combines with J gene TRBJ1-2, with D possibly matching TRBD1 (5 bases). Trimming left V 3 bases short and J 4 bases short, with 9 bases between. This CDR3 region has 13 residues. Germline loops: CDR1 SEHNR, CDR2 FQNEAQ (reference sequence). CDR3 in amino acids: CASSFGGIYGYTF. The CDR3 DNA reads TGTGCCAGCAGCTTTGGGGGGATCTATGGCTACACCTTC.

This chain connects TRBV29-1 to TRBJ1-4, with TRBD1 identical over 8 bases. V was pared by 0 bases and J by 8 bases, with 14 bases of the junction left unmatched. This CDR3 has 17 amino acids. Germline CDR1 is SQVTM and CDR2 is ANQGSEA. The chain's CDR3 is CSVEDRRRTGHMEKLFF. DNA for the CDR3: TGCAGCGTTGAAGATCGCCGGAGGACAGGGCATATGGAAAAACTGTTTTTT.

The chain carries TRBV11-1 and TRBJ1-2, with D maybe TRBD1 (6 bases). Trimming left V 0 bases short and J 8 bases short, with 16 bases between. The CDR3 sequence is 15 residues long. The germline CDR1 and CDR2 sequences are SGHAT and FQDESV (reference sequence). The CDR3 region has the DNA TGTGCCAGCAGCTTAGCCGCTAAAAAGACAGGCGGCTACACCTTC. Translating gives CASSLAAKKTGGYTF.

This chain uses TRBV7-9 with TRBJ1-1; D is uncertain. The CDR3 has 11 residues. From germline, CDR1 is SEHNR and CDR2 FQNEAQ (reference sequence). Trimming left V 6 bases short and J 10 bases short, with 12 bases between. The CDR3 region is CASSRADGAFF. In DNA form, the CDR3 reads TGTGCCAGCAGTCGGGCAGATGGAGCTTTCTTT.

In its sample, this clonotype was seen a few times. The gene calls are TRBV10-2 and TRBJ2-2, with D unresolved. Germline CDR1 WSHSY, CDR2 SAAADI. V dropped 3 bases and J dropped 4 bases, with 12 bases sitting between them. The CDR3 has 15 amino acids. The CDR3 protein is CASSDPADRTGELFF. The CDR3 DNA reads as TGCGCCAGCAGTGATCCGGCCGACCGCACCGGGGAGCTGTTTTTT.

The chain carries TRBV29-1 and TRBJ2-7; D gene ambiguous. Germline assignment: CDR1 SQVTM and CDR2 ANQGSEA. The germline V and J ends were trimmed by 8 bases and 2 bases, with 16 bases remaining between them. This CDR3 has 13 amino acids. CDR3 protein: CSLGRSDPYEQYF. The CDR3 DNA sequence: TGCAGCTTAGGACGGTCAGATCCCTACGAGCAGTACTTC.